Here is one T cell receptor (beta chain) with its context. Trimming removed 6 bases at V and 5 bases at J, with 13 bases between. The CDR3 consists of 13 residues. In germline, CDR1 is LNHDA, CDR2 SQIVND (reference sequence). The authors' processing: By means of reference gene primer amplification, nucleated cell counts were estimated. Repertoires were generated with immunoSEQ multiplex PCR, while TCRdb's copy carries only in-frame clones and drops some. The DNA was the basis for D and trimming; V, J and clone size are from that table. Of 190,000 or so clones in the sample, around 85% were seen once. The record originates from a study of blood T cell repertoires in COVID-19. Study at large: From the United States, Italy and Spain came samples of acute and convalescent COVID-19.

Patients from Seattle were sampled longitudinally, starting during active infection. Sequencing was carried out using peripheral blood. The chain employs TRBV19 and TRBJ1-2; D is possibly TRBD1 (6 bases). The sequence was collected from a man between 60 and 75 years old with COVID-19, enrolled during active disease. Here the CDR3 DNA reads TGTGCCAGTAGCTCCGGACAGACTTATGGCTACACCTTC. Protein product: CASSSGQTYGYTF.